The text below deals with one TCR beta chain. Antigen unknown. The record originates from a study of vaccination effects on CD4 cells after COVID-19. For the study at large: Expansion with viral peptide pools was applied to antigen-specific CD4+ T cells by the ViraFEST assay prior to sequencing. Post-vaccine sampling occurred a median 72 days after the second dose. Study-level findings and limits: The study enrolled few convalescent patients and sampled no early post-infection timepoints.

After more than 8 days in culture, the CD4+ T cells were isolated. Vaccination of participants consisted of two doses of either the BNT162b2 or mRNA-1273 vaccine. None of the vaccinated had previously contracted SARS-CoV-2, and their nucleocapsid antibodies tested negative. Some clones are missing from TCRdb's copy, which holds only in-frame ones; the method was immunoSEQ multiplex PCR. This sample carries around 46,000 clones, 72% of them seen once, and the ten largest clones take 8.5% to 10%. CDR1 is SEHNR, CDR2 FQNEAQ, per germline (reference sequence). V was clipped by 2 bases and J by 7 bases, with 15 bases between them. The CDR3 sequence is 15 residues long.

Here the sequenced sample was CD4+ T cells from PBMCs cultured without peptide, taken after COVID-19 vaccination. This clonotype originated in a human donor who received a COVID-19 vaccine. The gene calls are TRBV7-9 and TRBJ1-5, with a weak D call TRBD1 (6 bases). CDR3 protein: CASSLRAGAGQPQHF. The CDR3 coding sequence is TGTGCCAGCAGCTTAAGGGCAGGGGCTGGGCAGCCCCAGCATTTT. The full variable domain, completed using reference TRBV7-9 and TRBJ1-5, is DTGVSQNPRHKITKRGQNVTFRCDPISEHNRLYWYRQTLGQGPEFLTYFQNEAQLEKSRLLSDRFSAERPKGSFSTLEIQRTEQGDSAMYLCASSLRAGAGQPQHFGDGTRLSIL.